This T cell receptor (beta chain) was observed in a study of CD8+CD57+ T cells in acquired aplastic anemia (dated by TCRdb to between 2017 and 2018). For the wider study: DNA extracted from sorted CD4+ and CD8+ cells had a mean of approximately 3.3 ug, with a range of roughly 0.17 to 27.4 ug. CD8+CD57+ expansion was defined as frequency above the mean frequency observed in healthy subjects.

Here is what the overall study found, with its caveats: No significant difference in CD8+ Simpson's diversity was found between patients and healthy controls (P=0.060). Roughly 29 CD8+ CDR3 sequences were shared between patients and controls but appeared highly expressed in patients and within their immunodominant clones.

V drops 5 bases and J drops 3 bases, leaving 8 bases in between. In the germline V gene, CDR1 corresponds to SQVTM and CDR2 to ANQGSEA. There are 11 amino acids in the CDR3, from cysteine to phenylalanine inclusive. Here the CDR3 DNA is all that survives: 33 bases in frame from base 1. TCR beta VDJ combination and CDR3 sequence profiling used genomic DNA as the template. An Illumina HiSeq 2000 was the platform used for TCR repertoire sequencing. As for how the authors treated the data: TRBV/TRBJ rearrangement plots, CDR3 size and DJ length profiles, and Simpson's diversity index were used to assess repertoires. The immunodominant clone was defined as the most abundant DNA sequence in deep sequencing data. CDR3 amino acid sequences were screened for sharing across subjects and compared with published repertoires and the VDJdb database. The public reads were run again by TCRdb, first through fastp at Q25 and then through MiXCR, and only productive beta chains were kept. Rows with a matching CDR3 protein are joined into one entry that keeps the most common DNA and genes. The authors' filters were not applied to this entry. Across this sample there are under 200,000 distinct CDR3 sequences, with approximately 48% seen only once. The ten largest clones capture around 2% of the sample.

Flow cytometry had shown CD8+CD57+ cell expansion in the patients selected for sequencing. Severe acquired aplastic anemia was diagnosed in all patients according to International Study of Aplastic Anemia and Agranulocytosis and Camitta criteria. No therapy had been received by the patients at the time of blood sampling. In the study, sorted CD4+ and CD8+ blood T cells from patients with severe aplastic anemia and from healthy subjects underwent deep sequencing of TCR repertoires. In the USA, patient enrollment took place under clinicaltrials.gov protocols 00001620, 01623167, 00001397, 00071045, 00081523 and 00961064. Ficoll-Paque density gradient centrifugation was used to isolate peripheral blood mononuclear cells. Before DNA extraction, CD4+ and CD8+ T cells were sorted with FACS or magnetic beads. This clonotype has only a few counts. Its antigen remains undetermined. No much larger clone is present one base from it, and per-base qualities are unavailable.

The sequencing sample was made of sorted CD4+, CD8+, or CD8+CD57+ T cells (not recorded which) from PBMCs. The V and J segments used are TRBV29-1 and TRBJ2-7; a confident D gene designation cannot be given. The TCR comes from a human donor with aplastic anemia. At the DNA level, the sequence is TGCAGCGTTACACAGTACTACGAGCAGTACTTC. Translated, this gives CSVTQYYEQYF.